This record covers a single T cell receptor (beta chain). This sample is drawn from a study of technical replicates of blood from a few donors. Sequencing used immunoSEQ multiplex PCR; TCRdb keeps in-frame clones, though not all of them. The table records 11,000 to 15,000 clones, 84% of them present only once. The CDR3 contains 14 residues. V lost 8 bases to trimming and J lost 8 bases; unmatched junction nucleotides: 4. Germline V CDR1 and CDR2: MDHEN, SYDVKM. The source material was PBMCs. The genes are TRBV28 and TRBJ2-1, with 15 bases that match TRBD2. The source of this sequence is a human donor in good health. The CDR3 sequence: CASRTSGRVDEQFF. The CDR3 DNA follows: TGTGCCAGCCGGACTAGCGGGAGGGTAGATGAGCAGTTCTTC.